This T cell receptor (beta chain) was obtained from a study of T cell responses to AZD1222 COVID-19 vaccine. Overall study results and limits: Repertoire sampling happened only post peak T cell response. The sample set comprised mostly white British donors with more females, and clonal diversity was possibly underestimated. Dominant CD4 TCR responses targeted spike regions 160-218 and 743-854.

The length of the CDR3 is 17 residues. Germline V CDR1 and CDR2: KGHSH, LQKENI. For this clone: Its antigen is still unknown. Compared with germline, one end of the junction differs, possibly owing to a read error.

Using immunoSEQ multiplex PCR, the repertoire was profiled, and TCRdb retains in-frame clones only, with some absent. The sample lists 120,000 to 150,000 clones, approximately 90% occurring once. The clonotype comes from an adult in good health. The chain recombines TRBV18 with TRBJ2-3; 12 nucleotides align to TRBD2. The starting material was peripheral blood, obtained on day 0 of AZD1222 vaccination. In nucleotides, the CDR3 is TGTGCCAGCTCACCACTTGGACTAGCGGGACGGGGGCCGCAAGTTACCTTT. Its translation: CASSPLGLAGRGPQVTF.